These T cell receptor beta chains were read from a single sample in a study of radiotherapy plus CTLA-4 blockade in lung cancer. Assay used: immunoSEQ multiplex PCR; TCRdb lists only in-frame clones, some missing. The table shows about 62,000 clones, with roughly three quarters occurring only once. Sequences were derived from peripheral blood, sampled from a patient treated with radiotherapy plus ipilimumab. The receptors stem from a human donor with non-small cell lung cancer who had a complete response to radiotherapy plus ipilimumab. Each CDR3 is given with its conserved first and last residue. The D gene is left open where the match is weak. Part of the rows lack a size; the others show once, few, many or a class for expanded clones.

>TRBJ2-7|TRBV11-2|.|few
TGTGCCAGCAGCCGTCAGGGAACCCTAGGCGAGCAGTACTTC
CASSRQGTLGEQYF
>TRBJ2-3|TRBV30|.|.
TGTGCCTGGAGTGTTAGGAGGGCAGATACGCAGTATTTT
CAWSVRRADTQYF
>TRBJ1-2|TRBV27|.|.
TGTGCCAGCAGCCGAACAGAAAACTATGGCTACACCTTC
CASSRTENYGYTF
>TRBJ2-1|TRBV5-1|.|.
TGCGCCAGCACCCGTAACACACAGATAGGAAATGAGCAGTTCTTC
CASTRNTQIGNEQFF
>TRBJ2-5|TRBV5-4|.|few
TGTGCCAGCAGCTTGGACAGGGAAGAGACCCAGTACTTC
CASSLDREETQYF
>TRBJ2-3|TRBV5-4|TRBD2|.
TGTGCCAGCAGCCCCGGACTAGCGGGGCTCACAGATACGCAGTATTTT
CASSPGLAGLTDTQYF
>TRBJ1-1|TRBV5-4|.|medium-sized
TGTGCCAGCAGCTTGCGTGAGGGAGGTAGGACTGAAGCTTTCTTT
CASSLREGGRTEAFF
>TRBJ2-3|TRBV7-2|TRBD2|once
TGTGCCAGCAGCTTAGCCGGACTAGCGGTAGGAGATACGCAGTATTTT
CASSLAGLAVGDTQYF
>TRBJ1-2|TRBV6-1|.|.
TGTGCCAGCAATCGGGGTGCTAACTATGGCTACACCTTC
CASNRGANYGYTF
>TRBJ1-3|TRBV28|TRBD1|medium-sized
TGTGCCAGCAAAACAGGGGGCACTACCGGCTCTGGAAACACCATATATTTT
CASKTGGTTGSGNTIYF
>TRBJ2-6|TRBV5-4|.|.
TGTGCCAGCAGCTTCGGGGGAACCGGGGCCAACGTCCTGACTTTC
CASSFGGTGANVLTF
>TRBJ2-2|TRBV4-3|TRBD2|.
TGCGCCAGCAGCCAAGATCCGGGGACTAGCATCACCGGGGAGCTGTTTTTT
CASSQDPGTSITGELFF
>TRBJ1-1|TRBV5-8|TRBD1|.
TGTGCCAGCAGCTTCCGGACAGGGGGCGGAACTGAAGCTTTCTTT
CASSFRTGGGTEAFF
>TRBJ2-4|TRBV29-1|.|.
TGCAGCGTTCTACCCGACAGGACCTCGGCTAAAAACATTCAGTACTTC
CSVLPDRTSAKNIQYF
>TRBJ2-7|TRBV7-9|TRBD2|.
TGTGCCAGCAGCCCAAGGACTAGCTACATCCACTACGAGCAGTACTTC
CASSPRTSYIHYEQYF
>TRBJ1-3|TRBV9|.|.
TGTGCCAGCAGCGTAGGGGGGCCTGGAAACACCATATATTTT
CASSVGGPGNTIYF
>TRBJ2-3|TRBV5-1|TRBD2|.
TGCGCCAGCAGCCCCCCCCGGCGGGGGGTCACAGATACGCAGTATTTT
CASSPPRRGVTDTQYF
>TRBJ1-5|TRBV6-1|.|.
TGTGCCAGCAGTAATCAGGGGAATCAGCCCCAGCATTTT
CASSNQGNQPQHF
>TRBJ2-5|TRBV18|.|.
TGTGCCAGCTCACCACTTGACATCTACTTCCAAGAGACCCAGTACTTC
CASSPLDIYFQETQYF
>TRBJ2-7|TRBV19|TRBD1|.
TGTGCCAGTAGTGCTCTTTCCGGGACAGGGGGCGGCGAGCAGTACTTC
CASSALSGTGGGEQYF
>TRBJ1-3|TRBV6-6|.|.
TGTGCCAGCAGTTACCCCGGAGGACTCTCTGGAAACACCATATATTTT
CASSYPGGLSGNTIYF
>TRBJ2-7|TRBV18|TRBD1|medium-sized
TGTGCCAGCTCAGCCCAGACAGGGTCTTACGAGCAGTACTTC
CASSAQTGSYEQYF
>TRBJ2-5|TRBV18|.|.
TGTGCCAGCTCACCGGGAAACAGGCAAGAGACCCAGTACTTC
CASSPGNRQETQYF
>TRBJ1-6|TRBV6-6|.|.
TGTGCCAGCAGTTACCCGAGGAACCCGGGGGACGCCCTCCACTTT
CASSYPRNPGDALHF
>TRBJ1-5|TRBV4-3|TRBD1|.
TGCGCCAGCAGCCAAGGGACAGGATTACATAGCAATCAGCCCCAGCATTTT
CASSQGTGLHSNQPQHF
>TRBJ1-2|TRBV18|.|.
TGTGCCAGCTCACCCACCTCTACAGCGGGTAGTAACTATGGCTACACCTTC
CASSPTSTAGSNYGYTF
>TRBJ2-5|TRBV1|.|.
TGCACCCTCGCTTGGGACAGGGGCCCCCATCGGGAGACCCAGTACTTC
CTLAWDRGPHRETQYF
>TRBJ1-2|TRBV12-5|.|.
TGTGCTAGTGGTTTGTCCAGTGAGGGATGGGGCTACACCTTC
CASGLSSEGWGYTF
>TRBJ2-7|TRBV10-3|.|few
TGTGCCATCAGTGAAACGGGCTACGAGCAGTACTTC
CAISETGYEQYF
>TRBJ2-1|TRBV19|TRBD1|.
TGTGCCAGTAGTACAGGGGGCGTAGATGAGCAGTTCTTC
CASSTGGVDEQFF
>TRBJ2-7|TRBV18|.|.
TGTGCCAGCTCACCACCCCCACAGGGCTACGAGCAGTACTTC
CASSPPPQGYEQYF
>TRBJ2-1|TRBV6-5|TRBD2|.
TGTGCCAGCAGCAAACCGGGAGGGGGCTACAATGAGCAGTTCTTC
CASSKPGGGYNEQFF
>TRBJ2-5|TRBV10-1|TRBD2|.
TGCGCCAGCAGTGACCTGACTAGCGGGAAAGAGACCCAGTACTTC
CASSDLTSGKETQYF
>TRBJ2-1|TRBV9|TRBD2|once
TGTGCCAGCAGCGTAGTTGGTAGCGGGAGAATAGAGGAGGATGAGCAGTTCTTC
CASSVVGSGRIEEDEQFF
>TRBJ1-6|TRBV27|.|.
TGTGCCAGCACCCCGACAGTTAGCTCCTATAATTCACCCCTCCACTTT
CASTPTVSSYNSPLHF
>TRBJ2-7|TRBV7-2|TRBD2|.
TGTGCCAGCAGCTTAGTAACCAGCGGGGGGGCCTCGTCCTACGAGCAGTACTTC
CASSLVTSGGASSYEQYF
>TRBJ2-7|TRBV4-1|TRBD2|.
TGCGCCAGCAGCCAACTGACTAGCGGGAGGGTATACGAGCAGTACTTC
CASSQLTSGRVYEQYF
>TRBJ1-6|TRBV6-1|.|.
TGTGCCAGCAGTGAATGGGGGGTTGGAGATAATTCACCCCTCCACTTT
CASSEWGVGDNSPLHF
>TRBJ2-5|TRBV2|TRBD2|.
TGTGCCAGCAGCGTAAAGACTAGCCTTGGGGAGACCCAGTACTTC
CASSVKTSLGETQYF